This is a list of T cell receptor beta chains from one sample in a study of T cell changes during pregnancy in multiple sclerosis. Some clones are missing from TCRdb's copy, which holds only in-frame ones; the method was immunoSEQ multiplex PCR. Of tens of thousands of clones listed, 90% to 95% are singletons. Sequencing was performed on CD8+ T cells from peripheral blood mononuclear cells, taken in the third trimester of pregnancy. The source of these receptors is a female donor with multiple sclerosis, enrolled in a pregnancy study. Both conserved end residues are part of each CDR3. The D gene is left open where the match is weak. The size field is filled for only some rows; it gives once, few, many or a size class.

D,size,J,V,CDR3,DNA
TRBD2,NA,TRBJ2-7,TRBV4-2,CASSQDRELARLNEQYF,TGTGCCAGCAGCCAAGATCGCGAACTAGCGAGACTTAACGAGCAGTACTTC
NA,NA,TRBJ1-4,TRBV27,CASSLWAGTNEKLFF,TGTGCCAGCAGTTTATGGGCAGGGACTAATGAAAAACTGTTTTTT
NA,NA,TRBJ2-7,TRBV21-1,CASSKRTGVSYEQYF,TGTGCCAGCAGCAAGAGGACAGGGGTTAGCTACGAGCAGTACTTC
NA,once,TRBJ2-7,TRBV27,CASSSQGGVYEQYF,TGTGCCAGCAGTTCCCAGGGGGGTGTTTACGAGCAGTACTTC
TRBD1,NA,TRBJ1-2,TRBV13,CASSSRGLHGYTF,TGTGCCAGCAGCTCCAGGGGGCTCCATGGCTACACCTTC
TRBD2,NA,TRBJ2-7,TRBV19,CANLRGGRSYEQYF,TGTGCCAACCTCCGGGGGGGACGCTCCTACGAGCAGTACTTC
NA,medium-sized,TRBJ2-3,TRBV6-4,CASSSLAGRTDTQYF,TGTGCCAGCAGTTCCTTGGCGGGACGTACAGATACGCAGTATTTT
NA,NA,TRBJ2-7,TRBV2,CASMESLYEQYF,TGTGCCAGCATGGAGAGCCTCTACGAGCAGTACTTC
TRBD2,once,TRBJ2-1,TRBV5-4,CASSPGLAGPSSYNEQFF,TGTGCCAGCAGCCCCGGACTAGCGGGGCCTAGCTCCTACAATGAGCAGTTCTTC
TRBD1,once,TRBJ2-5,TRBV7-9,CASSLVGQGLLTQYF,TGTGCCAGCAGCTTAGTGGGACAGGGCCTTTTGACCCAGTACTTC
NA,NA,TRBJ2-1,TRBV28,CASSTPQGSESNEQFF,TGTGCCAGCAGTACTCCCCAGGGTTCCGAAAGCAATGAGCAGTTCTTC
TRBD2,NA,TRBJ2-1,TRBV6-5,CASSLAGAYNEQFF,TGTGCCAGCAGCCTAGCGGGAGCCTACAATGAGCAGTTCTTC
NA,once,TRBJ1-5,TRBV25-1,CASSESGNAGQPQHF,TGTGCCAGCAGTGAATCGGGTAACGCGGGGCAGCCCCAGCATTTT
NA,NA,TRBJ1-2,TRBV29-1,CSVDETDGYTF,TGCAGCGTTGATGAGACAGATGGCTACACCTTC
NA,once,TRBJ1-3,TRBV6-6,CASSFIGNTIYF,TGTGCCAGCAGTTTTATTGGAAACACCATATATTTT
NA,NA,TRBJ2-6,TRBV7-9,CASSLVGTPVSGANVLTF,TGTGCCAGCAGCTTAGTAGGGACTCCTGTTTCTGGGGCCAACGTCCTGACTTTC
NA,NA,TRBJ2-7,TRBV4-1,CASSPPGLSIEEQYF,TGCGCCAGCAGCCCCCCGGGACTCTCGATTGAGGAGCAGTACTTC
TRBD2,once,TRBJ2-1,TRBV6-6,CASSFFAGGSYNEQFF,TGTGCCAGCAGTTTCTTCGCGGGAGGGTCTTACAATGAGCAGTTCTTC
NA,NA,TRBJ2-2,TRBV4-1,CASSPVAQGELFF,TGCGCCAGCAGCCCCGTTGCACAGGGGGAGCTGTTTTTT
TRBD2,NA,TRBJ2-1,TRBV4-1,CASSQVREVYNEQFF,TGCGCCAGCAGCCAAGTGCGGGAGGTCTACAATGAGCAGTTCTTC
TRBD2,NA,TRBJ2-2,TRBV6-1,CASSWTSGSSGELFF,TGTGCCAGCAGTTGGACTAGCGGGAGTTCCGGGGAGCTGTTTTTT
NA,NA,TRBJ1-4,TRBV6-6,CASSYLGITSEKLFF,TGTGCCAGCAGTTATCTCGGGATTACGAGTGAAAAACTGTTTTTT
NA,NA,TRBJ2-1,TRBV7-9,CASTPGDSPYNEQFF,TGTGCCAGCACCCCCGGAGACAGCCCTTACAATGAGCAGTTCTTC
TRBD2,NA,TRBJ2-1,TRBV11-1,CASSFGTGTSGGGGQFF,TGTGCCAGCAGCTTCGGGACCGGGACTAGCGGGGGAGGTGGGCAGTTCTTC
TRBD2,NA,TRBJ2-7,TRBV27,CASSSGGSYEQYF,TGTGCCAGCAGTTCGGGAGGGTCCTACGAGCAGTACTTC
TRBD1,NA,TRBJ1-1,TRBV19,CASSIWDRDTEAFF,TGTGCCAGTAGTATATGGGACAGGGACACTGAAGCTTTCTTT
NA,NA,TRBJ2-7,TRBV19,CASSIRQLPYEQYF,TGTGCCAGTAGTATTAGACAGCTACCCTACGAGCAGTACTTC
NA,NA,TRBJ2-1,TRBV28,CASSYPGGRYNEQFF,TGTGCCAGCAGTTACCCCGGGGGAAGGTACAATGAGCAGTTCTTC
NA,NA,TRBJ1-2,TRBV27,CASSLGPGDYGYTF,TGTGCCAGCAGTTTAGGGCCAGGGGACTATGGCTACACCTTC
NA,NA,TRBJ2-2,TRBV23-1,CASIPPWRKTGELFF,TGCGCCAGCATACCGCCTTGGAGGAAAACCGGGGAGCTGTTTTTT
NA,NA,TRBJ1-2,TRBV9,CASSVSGAYGYTF,TGTGCCAGCAGCGTATCAGGGGCCTATGGCTACACCTTC
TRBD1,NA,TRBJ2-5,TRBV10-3,CAISGGTGRMETQYF,TGTGCCATCAGTGGAGGGACAGGCCGAATGGAGACCCAGTACTTC
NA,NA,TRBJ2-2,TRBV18,CASSPVEGVPNTGELFF,TGTGCCAGCTCACCAGTGGAGGGAGTACCGAACACCGGGGAGCTGTTTTTT
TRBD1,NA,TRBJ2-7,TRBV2,CASLGQGGTYEQYF,TGTGCCAGTCTCGGACAGGGGGGAACCTACGAGCAGTACTTC
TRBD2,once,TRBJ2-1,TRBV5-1,CASSWGWGGSYNEQFF,TGCGCCAGCAGCTGGGGATGGGGGGGCTCCTACAATGAGCAGTTCTTC
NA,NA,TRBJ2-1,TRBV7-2,CASRLGGLAAYNEQFF,TGTGCCAGCAGGTTAGGGGGGCTAGCGGCCTACAATGAGCAGTTCTTC
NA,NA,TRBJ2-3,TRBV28,CASSLRSRGDTQYF,TGTGCCAGCAGTTTGCGCAGTCGAGGAGATACGCAGTATTTT
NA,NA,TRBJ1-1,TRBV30,CAWEVGGLTEAFF,TGTGCCTGGGAGGTGGGGGGGCTCACTGAAGCTTTCTTT
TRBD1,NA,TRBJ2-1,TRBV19,CASSTPRTGVRNEQFF,TGTGCCAGTAGTACTCCCCGGACAGGGGTAAGGAATGAGCAGTTCTTC
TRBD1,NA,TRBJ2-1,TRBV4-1,CASSAGQGNNEQFF,TGCGCCAGCAGTGCGGGACAGGGCAACAATGAGCAGTTCTTC
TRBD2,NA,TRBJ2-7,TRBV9,CASSVLAGSSYEQYF,TGTGCCAGCAGCGTCCTAGCGGGAAGCTCCTACGAGCAGTACTTC
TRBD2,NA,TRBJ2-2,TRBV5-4,CASSSGTTNTGELFF,TGTGCCAGCAGCTCCGGGACTACCAACACCGGGGAGCTGTTTTTT
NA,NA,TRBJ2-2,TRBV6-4,CASSEGGGDNTGELFF,TGTGCCAGCAGTGAAGGCGGAGGGGACAACACCGGGGAGCTGTTTTTT
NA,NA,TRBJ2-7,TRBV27,CASSFGQTYEQYF,TGTGCCAGCAGTTTCGGACAGACCTACGAGCAGTACTTC
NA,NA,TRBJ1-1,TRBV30,CAWSLGGTEAFF,TGTGCCTGGAGTTTAGGAGGCACTGAAGCTTTCTTT
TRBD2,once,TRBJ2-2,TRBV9,CASSSSGGAAGELFF,TGTGCCAGCAGCTCGAGCGGGGGGGCTGCCGGGGAGCTGTTTTTT
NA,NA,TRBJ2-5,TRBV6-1,CASSLDSRAGETQYF,TGTGCCAGCTCCTTGGACTCGCGAGCGGGAGAGACCCAGTACTTC
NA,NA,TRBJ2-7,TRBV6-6,CASSYSGGGLYEQYF,TGTGCCAGCAGTTACTCTGGGGGGGGCCTCTACGAGCAGTACTTC
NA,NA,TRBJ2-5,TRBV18,CASSPGSQETQYF,TGTGCCAGCTCACCAGGCAGTCAAGAGACCCAGTACTTC
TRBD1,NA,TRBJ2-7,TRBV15,CATSSSRGYEQYF,TGTGCCACCAGCAGTAGCAGGGGGTACGAGCAGTACTTC
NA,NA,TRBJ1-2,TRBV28,CASSFSGNPYGYTF,TGTGCCAGCAGTTTTTCGGGGAATCCCTATGGCTACACCTTC
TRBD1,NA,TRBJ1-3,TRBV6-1,CASSELPGTEERNTIYF,TGTGCCAGCAGTGAACTTCCCGGGACAGAGGAACGAAACACCATATATTTT